One and the same sample provided the 16 T cell receptor beta chains below, sequenced in a study of T cell responses to AZD1222 COVID-19 vaccine. The table came from immunoSEQ multiplex PCR; TCRdb's copy has only in-frame clones and leaves some out. Among approximately 130,000 clones listed, over 85% were seen once. This specimen was peripheral blood, taken on day 0 of AZD1222 vaccination. The origin of the receptors is an adult in good health.

This chain joins TRBV10-1 and TRBJ2-1; a weak D match, TRBD2 (6 bases). The germline V gene encodes CDR1 WNHNN and CDR2 SYGVQD (reference sequence). CDR3 length equals 16 residues. Trimming removed 7 bases at V and 7 bases at J, with 23 bases between. The CDR3 DNA sequence: TGCGCCAGCATCATAGGCGGGACCCCTGCCAAAAATGAGCAGTTCTTC. This gives the protein CASIIGGTPAKNEQFF.

J is TRBJ1-1 and V is TRBV15; D remains ambiguous. The CDR3 loop spans 19 amino acids. The germline V gene has CDR1 LNHNV and CDR2 YYDKDF (reference sequence). With 1 base removed from V and 0 bases from J, the gap between germline ends came to 21 bases. CDR3 nucleotides: TGTGCCACCAGCAGAGCAGTATTTAAGGACGGAAGGATGAACACTGAAGCTTTCTTT. Its translation: CATSRAVFKDGRMNTEAFF.

The V call is TRBV18, the J call TRBJ1-1; D not certain. The CDR3 spans 14 residues. V lost 3 bases and J lost 3, with 11 bases in between. The germline CDR1 and CDR2 sequences are KGHSH and LQKENI. In DNA form, the CDR3 reads TGTGCCAGCTCACCTGAGAGTTCGGACACTGAAGCTTTCTTT. Translating gives CASSPESSDTEAFF.

The CDR3 reads CASSPGLADTDTQYF. CDR3 in DNA: TGTGCCAGCAGCCCGGGACTAGCGGACACAGATACGCAGTATTTT. The V and J genes are TRBV7-8 and TRBJ2-3, with 11 bases aligning to TRBD2. CDR3 length: 15 amino acids. After removal of 5 bases from V and 2 bases from J, the junction contained 3 bases not matched to a gene. CDR1 is SGHVS, CDR2 FQNEAQ, per germline.

The rearrangement uses TRBV10-3 and TRBJ1-2; D is ambiguous. CDR3 length: 14 residues. CDR1 is ENHRY and CDR2 is SYGVKD in the germline V gene. V shed 10 bases and J shed 0 bases, with 15 bases lying between them. CDR3 protein: CATSSGGSNYGYTF. CDR3 DNA: TGTGCCACTTCGTCTGGCGGATCTAACTATGGCTACACCTTC.

V and J are TRBV9 and TRBJ2-2; D is unresolved. V lost 0 bases and J lost 6, with 9 bases in between. This CDR3 is built from 14 residues. CDR1 and CDR2 (germline): SGDLS, YYNGEE. The CDR3 region is CASSVGVEAGELFF. CDR3 sequence (DNA): TGTGCCAGCAGCGTAGGGGTGGAAGCCGGGGAGCTGTTTTTT.

V gene TRBV28 combines with J gene TRBJ1-3; TRBD1 aligns across 9 bases. CDR3 length: 16 amino acids. Germline CDR1 MDHEN, CDR2 SYDVKM. J gave up 2 bases and V 5 bases, and 7 bases lay outside the gene matches. The CDR3 region is CASSVPGQGPGNTIYF. The CDR3 coding sequence is TGTGCCAGCAGTGTCCCGGGACAGGGCCCTGGAAACACCATATATTTT.

This clone has just one count. This chain joins TRBV24-1 and TRBJ1-2, with TRBD1 matching 7 bases. CDR1 KGHDR and CDR2 SFDVKD come from the germline V gene. With 4 bases clipped from V and 5 bases from J, the junction kept 9 bases outside the gene matches. The CDR3 runs to 15 residues. The CDR3 reads CATSEGGTDWYGYTF. In nucleotides, the CDR3 is TGTGCCACCAGTGAGGGGGGGACAGACTGGTATGGCTACACCTTC.

This rearrangement joins TRBV18 to TRBJ1-1; D possibly corresponds to TRBD1 (5 bases). The length of the CDR3 is 13 residues. Germline V gene lookup returns CDR1 KGHSH and CDR2 LQKENI. With 2 bases removed from V and 4 bases from J, the gap between germline ends came to 8 bases. Here the CDR3 DNA reads TGTGCCAGCTCACCAAAACAGGCCACTGAAGCTTTCTTT. It is translated as CASSPKQATEAFF.

This rearrangement joins TRBV7-3 to TRBJ2-3; TRBD2 aligns across 10 bases. V was pared by 1 base and J by 3 bases, with 7 bases of the junction left unmatched. Germline loops: CDR1 SGHTA, CDR2 FQGTGA. The CDR3 is 17 residues long. Here the CDR3 reads CASSLRLAGAETDTQYF. CDR3 nucleotide sequence: TGTGCCAGCAGCTTAAGGCTAGCGGGAGCCGAAACAGATACGCAGTATTTT.

The chain joins TRBV27 to TRBJ1-2; 7 bases match TRBD1. The V gene end was trimmed by 1 base and the J gene end by 0 bases; junction bases not matched to a gene: 11. CDR1 is MNHEY and CDR2 is SMNVEV in the germline V gene (reference sequence). The CDR3 length is 18 residues. CDR3 protein: CASSLYGPDRAANYGYTF. In DNA form, the CDR3 reads TGTGCCAGCAGTTTATATGGACCCGACAGGGCGGCTAACTATGGCTACACCTTC.

J is TRBJ1-2 and V is TRBV9; weak D call: TRBD1 (5 bases). Germline lookup yields CDR1 SGDLS and CDR2 YYNGEE. The CDR3 has 17 amino acids. Trimming pared 0 bases from V and 5 bases from J, leaving 20 bases between. The CDR3 nucleotides are TGTGCCAGCAGCGTAGCCCCCCAGGGAGACCCCATTTATGGCTACACCTTC. This gives the protein CASSVAPQGDPIYGYTF.

V gene TRBV4-3 combines with J gene TRBJ1-3, with a tentative D call TRBD1 (5 bases). The V gene's germline CDR1 is LGHNA and CDR2 YSLEER. V was pared by 1 base and J by 5 bases, with 9 bases between. The CDR3 has 14 residues. CDR3 loop: CASSQVLGRNTIYF. The CDR3 DNA is TGCGCCAGCAGCCAAGTCCTGGGGCGAAACACCATATATTTT.

This rearrangement joins TRBV9 to TRBJ2-3, with 9 nucleotides matching TRBD2. J lost 5 bases, V lost 0 bases, and 13 bases had no gene match. This CDR3 is 18 amino acids long. The germline V gene has CDR1 SGDLS and CDR2 YYNGEE. CDR3: CASSVGGAGGSGGDTQYF. Here the CDR3 DNA reads TGTGCCAGCAGCGTAGGAGGAGCGGGAGGATCCGGGGGAGATACGCAGTATTTT.

This chain links TRBV28 with TRBJ1-2; D remains ambiguous. This CDR3 contains 17 residues. V lost 5 bases, J lost 0 bases, and 19 bases lay in between. The V gene's germline CDR1 is MDHEN and CDR2 SYDVKM. The DNA for the CDR3 is TGTGCCAGCAGTCTGCCTGGTTGGCAGTTAGCTAACTATGGCTACACCTTC. Encoded protein: CASSLPGWQLANYGYTF.

This rearrangement joins TRBV7-3 to TRBJ2-7; a weak D match, TRBD2 (6 bases). CDR3 length: 14 amino acids. Trimming shortened V by 5 bases and J by 3 bases, and 14 bases separated the two germline ends. CDR1 and CDR2 from the germline V gene are SGHTA and FQGTGA. CDR3 region: CASSPSGGNYEQYF. CDR3 bases: TGTGCCAGCAGCCCCTCTGGCGGGAACTACGAGCAGTACTTC.